The clone carrying this T cell receptor beta chain has a single count. Its antigen is currently unknown. The sample comes from a study of T-cell memory formation after mild COVID-19. Study overall: Clusters were largely donor specific.

Researchers used 5'RACE with constant-segment primers to make TCR alpha and TCR beta cDNA libraries that carry sample barcodes and UMIs. TCRdb reprocessed the 5' RACE reads via MiXCR and lists one record per CDR3 protein. This sample has 95,000 to 120,000 distinct CDR3 sequences, with approximately 22% found just once. Trimming pared 4 bases from V and 8 bases from J, leaving 17 bases between. This CDR3 is built from 14 residues. CDR1 SEHNR and CDR2 FQNEAQ come from the germline V gene (reference sequence). General study points: The CD4+ clones that contracted clustered mainly within CM and EM, and the CD8+ clones concentrated in EMRA.

This sequence joins TRBV7-9 and TRBJ1-2, with D possibly being TRBD1 (6 bases). This TCR was recovered from a young man who had mild COVID-19 (a few samples of this study predate the infection). Cell type and time point are not known. The source material was PBMCs or a T cell subset sorted from them (not recorded which). This CDR3 is CASSSPGHREGYTF. CDR3 nucleotides: TGTGCCAGCAGCTCCCCGGGACACCGGGAGGGCTACACCTTC. Full variable domain (missing parts from reference TRBV7-9 and TRBJ1-2): DTGVSQNPRHKITKRGQNVTFRCDPISEHNRLYWYRQTLGQGPEFLTYFQNEAQLEKSRLLSDRFSAERPKGSFSTLEIQRTEQGDSAMYLCASSSPGHREGYTFGSGTRLTVV.